This TCR beta chain emerged from a study of blood T cell repertoires in COVID-19. Study in general: Some COVID-19 samples were acute and others convalescent; all came from the United States, Italy and Spain. Sample material is recorded as cDNA or gDNA derived from T cells, B-cell-depleted T cells, or PBMCs.

The V gene lost 10 bases and the J gene lost 3 bases, with 19 bases spanning the gap. The CDR3 consists of 14 residues. Germline V gene lookup returns CDR1 LNHDA and CDR2 SQIVND (reference sequence). Source study methods: Reference gene primer amplification gave estimated nucleated cell counts. The table came from immunoSEQ multiplex PCR; TCRdb's copy has only in-frame clones and leaves some out. The DNA was the basis for D and trimming; V, J and clone size are from that table. The profile shows 45,000 to 65,000 clones, around nine tenths of them singletons. The TCR comes from a man aged 50-60 years with acute or convalescent COVID-19. This chain uses TRBV19 with TRBJ2-7; D is perhaps TRBD2 (5 bases). Sample: peripheral blood. CDR3 bases: TGTGCCACCTCCCGTCAATTCGGGGTCTACGAGCAGTACTTC. It encodes CATSRQFGVYEQYF.